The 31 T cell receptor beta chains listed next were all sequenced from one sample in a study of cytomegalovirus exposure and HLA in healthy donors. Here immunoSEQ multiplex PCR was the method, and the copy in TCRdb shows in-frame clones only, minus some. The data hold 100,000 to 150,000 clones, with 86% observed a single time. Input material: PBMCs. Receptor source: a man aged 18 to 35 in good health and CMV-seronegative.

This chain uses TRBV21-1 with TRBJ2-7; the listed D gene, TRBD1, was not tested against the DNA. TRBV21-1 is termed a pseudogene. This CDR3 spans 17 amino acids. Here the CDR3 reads CASNQRVMGQPNYEQYF. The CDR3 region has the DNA TGTGCCAGCAATCAAAGGGTGATGGGACAGCCAAACTACGAGCAGTACTTC.

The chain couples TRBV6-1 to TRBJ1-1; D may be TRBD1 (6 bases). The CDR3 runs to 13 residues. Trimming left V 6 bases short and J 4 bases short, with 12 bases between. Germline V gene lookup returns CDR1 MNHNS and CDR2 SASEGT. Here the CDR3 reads CASSQGRSTEAFF. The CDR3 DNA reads TGTGCCAGCAGCCAGGGGAGAAGCACTGAAGCTTTCTTT.

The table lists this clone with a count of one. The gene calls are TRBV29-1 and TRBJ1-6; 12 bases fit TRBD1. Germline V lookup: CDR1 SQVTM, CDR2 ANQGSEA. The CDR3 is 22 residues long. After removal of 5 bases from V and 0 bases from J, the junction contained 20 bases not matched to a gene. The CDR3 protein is CSVPPVLRWGTGGDSYNSPLHF. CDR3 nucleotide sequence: TGCAGCGTTCCTCCCGTCCTTCGATGGGGGACAGGGGGCGACTCCTATAATTCACCCCTCCACTTT.

CDR3 sequence (DNA): TGTGCCAGCAGCCAGGGGTTCCGGGACAGACCTTACAATGAGCAGTTCTTC. Translation gives CASSQGFRDRPYNEQFF. The V and J genes are TRBV11-3 and TRBJ2-1; 7 bases map to TRBD1. The V and J ends lost 5 bases and 4 bases, in that order; junction bases with no gene match: 14. The CDR3 contains 17 residues. CDR1 and CDR2 from the germline V gene are SGHNT and YENEEA.

The CDR3 DNA is TGTGCCAGCAGTTTAAATAGGGGGCCAGATACGCAGTATTTT. This sequence encodes CASSLNRGPDTQYF. V and J are TRBV27 and TRBJ2-3, with 7 bases matching TRBD1. CDR1 is MNHEY and CDR2 is SMNVEV in the germline V gene (reference sequence). The CDR3 runs to 14 residues. The trim removed 2 bases at V and 4 bases at J, leaving 3 bases unmatched.

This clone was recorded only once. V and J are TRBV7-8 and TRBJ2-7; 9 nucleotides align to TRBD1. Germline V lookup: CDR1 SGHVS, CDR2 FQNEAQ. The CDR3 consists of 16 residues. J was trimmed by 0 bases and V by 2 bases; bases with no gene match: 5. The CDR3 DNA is TGTGCCAGCAGCTTACCTACAGGGGGCAGCTCCTACGAGCAGTACTTC. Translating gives CASSLPTGGSSYEQYF.

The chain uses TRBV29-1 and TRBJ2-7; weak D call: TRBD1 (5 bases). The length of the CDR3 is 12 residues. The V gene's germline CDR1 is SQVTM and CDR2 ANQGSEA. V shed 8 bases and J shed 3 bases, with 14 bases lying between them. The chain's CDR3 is CSIRQTSYEQYF. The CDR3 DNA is TGCAGCATCCGACAGACGAGCTACGAGCAGTACTTC.

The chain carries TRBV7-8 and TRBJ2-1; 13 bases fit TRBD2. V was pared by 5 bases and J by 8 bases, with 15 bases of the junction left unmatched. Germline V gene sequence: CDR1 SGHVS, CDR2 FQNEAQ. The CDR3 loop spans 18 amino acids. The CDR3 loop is CASSQLTSGRRYGDEQFF. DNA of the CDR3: TGTGCCAGCAGCCAACTGACTAGCGGGAGGAGGTACGGCGATGAGCAGTTCTTC.

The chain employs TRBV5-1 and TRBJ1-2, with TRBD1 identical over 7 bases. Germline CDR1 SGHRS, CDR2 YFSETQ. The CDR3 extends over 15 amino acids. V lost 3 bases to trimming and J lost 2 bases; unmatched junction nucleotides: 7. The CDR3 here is CASSSQTGSNYGYTF. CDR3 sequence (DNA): TGCGCCAGCAGCTCCCAGACAGGGAGCAACTATGGCTACACCTTC.

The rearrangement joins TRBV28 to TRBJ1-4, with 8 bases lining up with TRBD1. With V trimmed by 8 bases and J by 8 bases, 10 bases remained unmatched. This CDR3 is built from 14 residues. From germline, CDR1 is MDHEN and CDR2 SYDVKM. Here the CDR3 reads CASQAAGGSEKLFF. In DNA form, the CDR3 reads TGTGCCAGCCAGGCGGCAGGGGGCAGCGAAAAACTGTTTTTT.

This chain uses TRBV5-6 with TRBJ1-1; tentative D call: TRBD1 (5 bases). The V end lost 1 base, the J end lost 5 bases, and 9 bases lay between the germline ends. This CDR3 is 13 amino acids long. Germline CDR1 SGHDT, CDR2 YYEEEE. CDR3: CASSLSGGTEAFF. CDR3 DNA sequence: TGTGCCAGCAGCTTGTCGGGGGGAACTGAAGCTTTCTTT.

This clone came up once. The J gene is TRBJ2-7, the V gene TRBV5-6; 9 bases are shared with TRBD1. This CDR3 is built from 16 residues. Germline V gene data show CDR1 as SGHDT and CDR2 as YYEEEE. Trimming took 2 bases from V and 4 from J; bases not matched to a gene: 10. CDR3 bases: TGTGCCAGCAGCTTTTCACACACAGGGGGCTCTTACGAGCAGTACTTC. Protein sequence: CASSFSHTGGSYEQYF.

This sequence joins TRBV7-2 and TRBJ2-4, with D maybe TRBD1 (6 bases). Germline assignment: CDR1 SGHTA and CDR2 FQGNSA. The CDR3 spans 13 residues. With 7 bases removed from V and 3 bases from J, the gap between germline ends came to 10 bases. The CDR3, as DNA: TGTGCCAGCACCTCAGGGGTCAAAAACATTCAGTACTTC. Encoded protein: CASTSGVKNIQYF.

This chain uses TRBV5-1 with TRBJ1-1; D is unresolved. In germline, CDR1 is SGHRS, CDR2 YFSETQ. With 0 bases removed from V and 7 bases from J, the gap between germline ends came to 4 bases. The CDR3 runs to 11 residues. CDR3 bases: TGCGCCAGCAGCTTGGACAGTGAAGCTTTCTTT. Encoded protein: CASSLDSEAFF. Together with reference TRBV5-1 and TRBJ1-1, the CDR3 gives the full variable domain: KAGVTQTPRYLIKTRGQQVTLSCSPISGHRSVSWYQQTPGQGLQFLFEYFSETQRNKGNFPGRFSGRQFSNSRSEMNVSTLELGDSALYLCASSLDSEAFFGQGTRLTVV.

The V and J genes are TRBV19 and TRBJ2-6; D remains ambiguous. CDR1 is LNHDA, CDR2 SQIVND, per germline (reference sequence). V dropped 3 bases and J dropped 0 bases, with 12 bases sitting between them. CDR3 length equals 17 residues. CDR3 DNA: TGTGCCAGTAGTATTGCGTCTGGAGCCTCTGGGGCCAACGTCCTGACTTTC. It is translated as CASSIASGASGANVLTF.

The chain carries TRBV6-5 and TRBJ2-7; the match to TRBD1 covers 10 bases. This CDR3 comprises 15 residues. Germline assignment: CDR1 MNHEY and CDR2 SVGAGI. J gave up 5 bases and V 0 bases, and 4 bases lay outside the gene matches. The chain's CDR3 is CASSYSGTGANEQYF. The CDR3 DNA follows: TGTGCCAGCAGTTACTCGGGGACAGGGGCGAACGAGCAGTACTTC.

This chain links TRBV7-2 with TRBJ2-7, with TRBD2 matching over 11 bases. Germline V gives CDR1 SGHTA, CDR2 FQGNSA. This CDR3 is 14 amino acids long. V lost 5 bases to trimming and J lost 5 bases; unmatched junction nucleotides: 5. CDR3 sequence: CASSPGLAANEQYF. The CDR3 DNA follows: TGTGCCAGCAGCCCGGGACTAGCGGCCAACGAGCAGTACTTC.

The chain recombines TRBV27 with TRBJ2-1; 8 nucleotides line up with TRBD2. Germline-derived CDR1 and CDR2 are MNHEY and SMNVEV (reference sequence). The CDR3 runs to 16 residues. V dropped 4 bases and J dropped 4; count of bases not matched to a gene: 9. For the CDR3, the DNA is TGTGCCAGCAGTTCCCCTCGAACTAGCGGATACAATGAGCAGTTCTTC. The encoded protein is CASSSPRTSGYNEQFF.

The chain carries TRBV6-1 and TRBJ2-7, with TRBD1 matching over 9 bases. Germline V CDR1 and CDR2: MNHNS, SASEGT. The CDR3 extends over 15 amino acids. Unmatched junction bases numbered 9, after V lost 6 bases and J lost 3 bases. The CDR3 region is CASRVGQGSIYEQYF. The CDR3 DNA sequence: TGTGCCAGCAGGGTGGGACAGGGCAGTATCTACGAGCAGTACTTC.

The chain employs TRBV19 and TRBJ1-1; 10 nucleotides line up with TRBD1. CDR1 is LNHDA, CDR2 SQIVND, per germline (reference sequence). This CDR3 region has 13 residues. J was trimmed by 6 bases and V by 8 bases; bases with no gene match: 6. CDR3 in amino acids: CASRTGGLAEAFF. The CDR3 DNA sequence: TGTGCCAGTCGGACAGGGGGTTTGGCTGAAGCTTTCTTT.

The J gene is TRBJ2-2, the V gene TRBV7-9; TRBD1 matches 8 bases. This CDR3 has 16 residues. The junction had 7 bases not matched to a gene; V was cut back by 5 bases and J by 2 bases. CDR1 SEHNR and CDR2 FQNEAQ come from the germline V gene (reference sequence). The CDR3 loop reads CASSDRGLKNTGELFF. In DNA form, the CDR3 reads TGTGCCAGCAGCGACAGGGGTTTAAAAAACACCGGGGAGCTGTTTTTT.

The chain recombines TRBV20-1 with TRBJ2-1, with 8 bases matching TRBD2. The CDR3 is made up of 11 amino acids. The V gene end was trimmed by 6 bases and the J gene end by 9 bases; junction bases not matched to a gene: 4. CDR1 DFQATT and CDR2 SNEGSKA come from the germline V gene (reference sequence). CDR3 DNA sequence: TGCAGTGCCACCCTAGCGGGTGAGCAGTTCTTC. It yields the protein CSATLAGEQFF.

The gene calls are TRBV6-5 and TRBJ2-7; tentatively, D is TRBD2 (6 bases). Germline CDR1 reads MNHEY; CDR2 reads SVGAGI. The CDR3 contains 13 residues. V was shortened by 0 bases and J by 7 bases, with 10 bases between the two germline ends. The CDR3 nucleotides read TGTGCCAGCAGTTACTCAAAGGGAGGAGAGCAGTACTTC. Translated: CASSYSKGGEQYF.

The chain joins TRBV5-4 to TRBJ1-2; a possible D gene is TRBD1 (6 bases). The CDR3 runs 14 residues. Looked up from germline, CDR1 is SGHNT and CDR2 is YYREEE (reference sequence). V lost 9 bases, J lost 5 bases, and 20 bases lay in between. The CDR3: CATHQARGSYGYTF. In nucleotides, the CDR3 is TGTGCCACCCACCAGGCCAGGGGCTCATATGGCTACACCTTC.

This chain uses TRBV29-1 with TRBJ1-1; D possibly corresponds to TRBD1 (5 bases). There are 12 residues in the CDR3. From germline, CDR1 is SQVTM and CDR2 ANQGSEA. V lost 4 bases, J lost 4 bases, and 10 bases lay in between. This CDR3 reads CSVVGVGTEAFF. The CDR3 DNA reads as TGCAGCGTTGTAGGGGTGGGCACTGAAGCTTTCTTT.

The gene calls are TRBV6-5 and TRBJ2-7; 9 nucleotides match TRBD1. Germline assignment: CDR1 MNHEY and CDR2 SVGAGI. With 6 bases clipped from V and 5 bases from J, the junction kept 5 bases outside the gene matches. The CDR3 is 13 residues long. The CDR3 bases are TGTGCCAGCAGCGAAGGGACAGGGAACGAGCAGTACTTC. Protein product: CASSEGTGNEQYF.

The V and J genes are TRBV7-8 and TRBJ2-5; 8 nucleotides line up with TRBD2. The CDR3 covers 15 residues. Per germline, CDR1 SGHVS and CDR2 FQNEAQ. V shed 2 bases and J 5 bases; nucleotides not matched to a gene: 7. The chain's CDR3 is CASSLFGTSLETQYF. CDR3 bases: TGTGCCAGCAGCTTATTCGGGACTAGTCTCGAGACCCAGTACTTC.

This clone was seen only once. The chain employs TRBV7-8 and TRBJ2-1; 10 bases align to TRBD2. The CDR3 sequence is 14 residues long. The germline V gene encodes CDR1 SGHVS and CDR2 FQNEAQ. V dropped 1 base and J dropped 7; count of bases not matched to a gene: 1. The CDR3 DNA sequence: TGTGCCAGCAGCTTAGGGACTAGCGGTAATGAGCAGTTCTTC. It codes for CASSLGTSGNEQFF.

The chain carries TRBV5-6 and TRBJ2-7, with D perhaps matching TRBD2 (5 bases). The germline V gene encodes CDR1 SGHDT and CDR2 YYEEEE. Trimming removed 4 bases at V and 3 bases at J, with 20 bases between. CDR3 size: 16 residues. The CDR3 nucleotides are TGTGCCAGCAGCGGGTTGGGATTTAGCGACGGCTACGAGCAGTACTTC. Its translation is CASSGLGFSDGYEQYF. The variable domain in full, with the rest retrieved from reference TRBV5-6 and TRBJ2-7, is DAGVTQSPTHLIKTRGQQVTLRCSPKSGHDTVSWYQQALGQGPQFIFQYYEEEERQRGNFPDRFSGHQFPNYSSELNVNALLLGDSALYLCASSGLGFSDGYEQYFGPGTRLTVT.

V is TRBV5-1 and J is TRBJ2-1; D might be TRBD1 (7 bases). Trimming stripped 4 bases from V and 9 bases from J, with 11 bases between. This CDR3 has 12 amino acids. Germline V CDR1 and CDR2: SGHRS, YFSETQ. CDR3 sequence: CASSAGGLEQFF. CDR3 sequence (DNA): TGCGCCAGCAGCGCAGGGGGGCTTGAGCAGTTCTTC.

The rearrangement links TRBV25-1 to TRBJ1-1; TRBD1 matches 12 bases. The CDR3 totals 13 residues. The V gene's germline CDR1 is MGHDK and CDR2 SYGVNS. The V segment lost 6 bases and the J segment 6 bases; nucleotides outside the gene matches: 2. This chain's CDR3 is CASRGTGGPEAFF. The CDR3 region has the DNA TGTGCCAGCAGGGGGACAGGGGGCCCTGAAGCTTTCTTT.